This is a list of T cell receptor beta chains from one sample in a study of blood T cell repertoires in COVID-19. Clones were read by immunoSEQ multiplex PCR, and TCRdb kept only the in-frame ones, dropping some. The repertoire includes under 45,000 clones, roughly 80% of them detected once, and 3% to 3.5% sits in the top ten. The specimen was peripheral blood. The receptors were sampled from a man aged 65-85 years with COVID-19, enrolled during active disease. Each CDR3 is given without its conserved first and last residue. Clone size, where shown, is once, few, many, or a class for clones that have expanded.

CDR3 protein	J gene	clone size	V gene
ASSQPTNNEQF	TRBJ2-1	once	TRBV25-1
ASSLAGAYEQY	TRBJ2-7	NA	TRBV7-2
ASSLVVQGSWNTIY	TRBJ1-3	NA	TRBV7-9
ASSLDRFTEAF	TRBJ1-1	few	TRBV7-2
ASSQAEWAHT	TRBJ1-2	NA	TRBV3-1/TRBV3-2
ASSLRGQGPDTQY	TRBJ2-3	NA	TRBV11-3
ATGQDGISPQH	TRBJ1-5	NA	TRBV24-1
ASIFSPLPGTGRGFHQPQH	TRBJ1-5	NA	TRBV28
ASSLIRGRNEQF	TRBJ2-1	NA	TRBV11-2
ASSWPAGGLNEQY	TRBJ2-7	large	TRBV27
ASSKFPGGNEQF	TRBJ2-1	few	TRBV21-1
ASSNRQGAYEQY	TRBJ2-7	once	TRBV7-2
ASSRTRSSNQPQH	TRBJ1-5	NA	TRBV19
ASSLGWDRASEGYT	TRBJ1-2	NA	TRBV7-2
ASVPSGQGSYT	TRBJ1-2	NA	TRBV6-5
ASSQSTGGPVNSPLH	TRBJ1-6	NA	TRBV4-3
ATTRGSTDTQY	TRBJ2-3	once	TRBV24-1
SVDGSTNYGYT	TRBJ1-2	NA	TRBV29-1
ASTPTANTEAF	TRBJ1-1	NA	TRBV3-1/TRBV3-2
SASDYGGGYSNQPQH	TRBJ1-5	NA	TRBV20-1
ATSRDLSGWGEQY	TRBJ2-7	once	TRBV15
ASSQPPRDEQF	TRBJ2-1	NA	TRBV3-1/TRBV3-2
ASSLEGGEPNEKLF	TRBJ1-4	NA	TRBV13
ASSFLLRDISNQPQH	TRBJ1-5	few	TRBV19
SAIETRTGINQPQH	TRBJ1-5	NA	TRBV20-1
ASSQGYYNEQF	TRBJ2-1	NA	TRBV3-1/TRBV3-2
ASSKVGLENSPLH	TRBJ1-6	NA	TRBV21-1
ASSLGATSGGKTYGYT	TRBJ1-2	NA	TRBV7-2